Listed below are T cell receptor beta chains from one sample, sequenced in a study of a mutant IDH1 vaccine in newly diagnosed glioma. TCRdb keeps only in-frame clones here, not all; method: immunoSEQ multiplex PCR. The sample consists of about 82,000 clones, roughly 85% of them appearing once. Their antigen targets remain unknown. The sample here was PBMCs, taken from a glioma patient whose treatment included an IDH1 peptide vaccine. The receptors stem from a man younger than 40 with glioma. Some clones in this sample may be carry-over from other donors' samples. Each CDR3 is given with its conserved first and last residue. The D gene is left open where the match is weak. For some rows the clone size is stated as once, few or many, or as a class when expanded; others skip it.

clone_size j_call v_call d_call cdr3_aa cdr3_nt
NA TRBJ2-5 TRBV18 NA CASSPPGEETQYF TGTGCCAGCTCACCACCAGGGGAAGAGACCCAGTACTTC
NA TRBJ1-2 TRBV5-1 TRBD1 CASSFNLQGTSNYGYTF TGCGCCAGCAGCTTCAACTTACAGGGGACTTCTAACTATGGCTACACCTTC
few TRBJ1-2 TRBV27 NA CASSLGKFYGYTF TGTGCCAGCAGTTTAGGGAAGTTCTATGGCTACACCTTC
NA TRBJ2-7 TRBV29-1 NA CSVGLGRDEQYF TGCAGCGTCGGTCTGGGCAGGGACGAGCAGTACTTC
once TRBJ2-2 TRBV21-1 NA CAPTGELFF TGTGCCCCCACCGGGGAGCTGTTTTTT
NA TRBJ1-2 TRBV13 NA CASSLSLGGGNGYTF TGTGCCAGCAGCTTAAGTCTAGGGGGAGGCAATGGCTACACCTTC
NA TRBJ2-5 TRBV11-2 NA CASSSLGGETQYF TGTGCCAGCAGCTCCTTAGGAGGGGAGACCCAGTACTTC
few TRBJ1-1 TRBV5-1 NA CASSLRGGTEAFF TGCGCCAGCAGCTTGCGGGGCGGCACTGAAGCTTTCTTT
NA TRBJ1-3 TRBV4-2 NA CASSQDLPAAETGNTIYF TGTGCCAGCAGCCAAGATCTGCCGGCCGCGGAAACTGGAAACACCATATATTTT
NA TRBJ2-3 TRBV10-2 TRBD2 CASSGGRADTQYF TGCGCCAGCAGTGGCGGGAGGGCAGATACGCAGTATTTT
NA TRBJ2-6 TRBV7-9 NA CASSWAGYGANVLTF TGTGCCAGCAGCTGGGCGGGGTATGGGGCCAACGTCCTGACTTTC
NA TRBJ2-1 TRBV4-3 NA CASSRRREPAYNEQFF TGCGCCAGCAGCCGTAGACGGGAGCCAGCTTACAATGAGCAGTTCTTC
NA TRBJ1-2 TRBV19 TRBD1 CASSNWGDRSYGYTF TGTGCCAGTAGTAATTGGGGGGACAGGAGCTATGGCTACACCTTC
NA TRBJ1-5 TRBV28 TRBD1 CASSSIVTGALSNQPQHF TGTGCCAGCAGCTCCATAGTGACAGGGGCCCTTAGCAATCAGCCCCAGCATTTT
few TRBJ1-6 TRBV27 NA CASSLSTGASYNSPLHF TGTGCCAGCAGTTTATCTACTGGAGCGTCCTATAATTCACCCCTCCACTTT
once TRBJ2-1 TRBV9 NA CASSVQTGTSSEQFF TGTGCCAGCAGCGTCCAAACCGGGACATCAAGCGAGCAGTTCTTC
NA TRBJ1-2 TRBV30 TRBD1 CAYSGQAGSGYTF TGTGCCTACTCGGGACAGGCTGGCTCTGGCTACACCTTC
NA TRBJ2-7 TRBV2 TRBD2 CASSDFEREGYEQYF TGTGCCAGCAGTGATTTTGAGCGGGAGGGCTACGAGCAGTACTTC
NA TRBJ2-1 TRBV5-1 NA CASSLIGGENNEQFF TGCGCCAGCAGCTTGATAGGGGGTGAGAACAATGAGCAGTTCTTC
NA TRBJ2-1 TRBV28 NA CASSSHNAGSSFF TGTGCCAGCAGTTCACACAACGCGGGATCAAGCTTCTTC
once TRBJ2-7 TRBV6-1 TRBD2 CASSELAGGDEQYF TGTGCCAGCAGCGAACTAGCGGGAGGGGACGAGCAGTACTTC
NA TRBJ1-2 TRBV10-2 NA CASSNRLSLRGYTF TGCGCCAGCAGTAACAGGTTATCACTGCGCGGCTACACCTTC
few TRBJ2-7 TRBV30 TRBD1 CAWNRGLSYEQYF TGTGCCTGGAACAGGGGGCTCTCCTACGAGCAGTACTTC
NA TRBJ2-1 TRBV15 NA CATRPLSGVGLNEQFF TGTGCCACCAGACCCCTCTCGGGGGTTGGCCTCAATGAGCAGTTCTTC
few TRBJ2-7 TRBV7-9 TRBD2 CASSLGREPYEQYF TGTGCCAGCAGCCTCGGGAGGGAACCCTACGAGCAGTACTTC
NA TRBJ1-5 TRBV27 NA CASGFQPQHF TGTGCCAGTGGTTTTCAGCCCCAGCATTTT
NA TRBJ2-1 TRBV5-1 TRBD2 CASSLEALAGGPEQFF TGCGCCAGCAGCTTGGAAGCACTAGCGGGAGGGCCGGAGCAGTTCTTC
NA TRBJ2-3 TRBV10-3 NA CAITGGDTDTQYF TGTGCCATCACCGGGGGAGACACAGATACGCAGTATTTT
NA TRBJ1-3 TRBV11-2 NA CASSPSRTSGNTIYF TGTGCCAGCAGCCCCAGCAGAACCTCTGGAAACACCATATATTTT
few TRBJ1-1 TRBV9 NA CASSGANTRGDTEAFF TGTGCCAGCAGCGGGGCTAATACGAGAGGGGACACTGAAGCTTTCTTT
NA TRBJ1-5 TRBV19 NA CASSGTGIQPQHF TGTGCCAGTAGTGGCACAGGGATTCAGCCCCAGCATTTT
NA TRBJ1-6 TRBV27 TRBD1 CASSFYRGNSPLHF TGTGCCAGCAGTTTTTACAGGGGTAATTCACCCCTCCACTTT
NA TRBJ1-1 TRBV4-3 NA CASSPKTTRNTEAFF TGCGCCAGCAGCCCTAAGACAACGAGGAACACTGAAGCTTTCTTT
NA TRBJ1-5 TRBV5-1 TRBD1 CASSPGEGAGNQPQHF TGCGCCAGCAGCCCGGGGGAGGGGGCAGGCAATCAGCCCCAGCATTTT
NA TRBJ1-4 TRBV18 TRBD1 CASSRGTEFNEKLFF TGTGCCAGCTCACGGGGGACAGAGTTTAATGAAAAACTGTTTTTT
NA TRBJ2-3 TRBV19 TRBD1 CASSETGFPDTQYF TGTGCCAGTAGTGAGACAGGGTTCCCAGATACGCAGTATTTT
once TRBJ1-1 TRBV6-6 NA CASSRTTVMNTEAFF TGTGCCAGCAGTAGAACTACAGTGATGAACACTGAAGCTTTCTTT
NA TRBJ1-2 TRBV7-9 NA CASSPSYGYTF TGTGCCAGCAGCCCCAGCTATGGCTACACCTTC
NA TRBJ2-5 TRBV7-2 NA CASSLVGETQYF TGTGCCAGCAGCTTAGTTGGGGAGACCCAGTACTTC
NA TRBJ1-4 TRBV2 NA CASSEGLTNEKLFF TGTGCCAGCAGTGAGGGATTGACTAATGAAAAACTGTTTTTT
NA TRBJ1-1 TRBV4-2 NA CASSQGTGGRWTEAFF TGTGCCAGCAGCCAAGGGACGGGGGGGAGATGGACTGAAGCTTTCTTT
NA TRBJ2-5 TRBV7-9 NA CASSFGQNQETQYF TGTGCCAGCAGCTTCGGACAGAACCAAGAGACCCAGTACTTC
NA TRBJ1-2 TRBV30 NA CAWSGGQGSNYGYTF TGTGCCTGGAGTGGGGGGCAGGGATCTAACTATGGCTACACCTTC
NA TRBJ1-5 TRBV27 NA CASSLGNSLSNQPQHF TGTGCCAGCAGTTTAGGGAATTCGCTTAGCAATCAGCCCCAGCATTTT
NA TRBJ1-1 TRBV7-9 NA CASRASVNTEAFF TGTGCCAGCAGGGCCTCAGTAAACACTGAAGCTTTCTTT
NA TRBJ2-7 TRBV10-1 NA CASSDDSYEQYF TGCGCCAGCAGTGACGATAGCTACGAGCAGTACTTC
NA TRBJ1-2 TRBV19 TRBD1 CATWTGNGYTF TGTGCCACCTGGACAGGAAATGGCTACACCTTC
once TRBJ2-3 TRBV2 NA CASGSGGTDTQYF TGTGCCAGCGGGTCAGGAGGCACAGATACGCAGTATTTT
NA TRBJ1-5 TRBV28 NA CASSSVPDNQPQHF TGTGCCAGCAGTTCCGTCCCGGACAATCAGCCCCAGCATTTT
NA TRBJ2-2 TRBV10-3 NA CAIRGGQRDAGELFF TGTGCCATCAGGGGGGGACAGCGGGATGCCGGGGAGCTGTTTTTT
NA TRBJ1-5 TRBV19 NA CASSKSRSNQPQHF TGTGCCAGTAGCAAGAGTAGAAGCAATCAGCCCCAGCATTTT
few TRBJ2-1 TRBV2 NA CASSPTRDGSYNEQFF TGTGCCAGCAGTCCCACTCGGGACGGATCCTACAATGAGCAGTTCTTC
NA TRBJ1-5 TRBV7-9 TRBD1 CASSSYRGSSNQPQHF TGTGCCAGCAGCTCCTACAGGGGGTCCAGCAATCAGCCCCAGCATTTT
NA TRBJ2-3 TRBV9 NA CASSVASFGTDTQYF TGTGCCAGCAGCGTAGCCAGCTTTGGTACAGATACGCAGTATTTT